Listed below are T cell receptor beta chains from one sample, sequenced in a study of blood T cell repertoires in COVID-19. Some clones are missing from TCRdb's copy, which holds only in-frame ones; the method was immunoSEQ multiplex PCR. The sample holds around 200,000 clones, around 85% seen once. The sample consisted of PBMCs or T cells enriched from blood (not recorded which). The receptors were gathered from a man between 40 and 49 years old who had recovered from COVID-19. Both conserved end residues are part of each CDR3. The order of the fields is J gene, D gene, V gene, clone size, CDR3 protein, CDR3 DNA. The D gene is left open where the match is weak. Not all rows give a size; the values are once, few, many and, for expanded clones, a class.

TRBJ1-5 | - | TRBV13 | - | CASSRRDQPQHF | TGTGCCAGCAGCCGCAGGGATCAGCCCCAGCATTTT
TRBJ1-4 | - | TRBV19 | few | CASSIGPTSDLGEKLFF | TGTGCCAGTAGTATAGGGCCCACGAGCGACCTAGGCGAAAAACTGTTTTTT
TRBJ1-2 | TRBD1 | TRBV7-9 | - | CASSRDRGAVYGYTF | TGTGCCAGCAGCAGGGACAGGGGCGCCGTGTATGGCTACACCTTC
TRBJ2-3 | - | TRBV4-3 | - | CASSQDRQLAADTQYF | TGCGCCAGCAGCCAAGATCGCCAACTAGCAGCAGATACGCAGTATTTT
TRBJ1-2 | TRBD1 | TRBV19 | - | CASSISLSGTGFGGYTF | TGTGCCAGTAGTATTTCCCTCTCCGGGACAGGGTTTGGTGGCTACACCTTC
TRBJ2-1 | TRBD2 | TRBV19 | - | CASSGLAGYEQFF | TGTGCCAGCTCGGGACTAGCGGGGTATGAGCAGTTCTTC
TRBJ2-7 | - | TRBV9 | - | CASSVGYPLAEQYF | TGTGCCAGCAGCGTAGGTTACCCCTTGGCTGAGCAGTACTTC
TRBJ1-6 | - | TRBV2 | - | CASNLDRPSSYNSPLHF | TGTGCCAGCAACCTCGACAGGCCGAGCTCCTATAATTCACCCCTCCACTTT
TRBJ2-3 | - | TRBV27 | - | CASSSPYSDTQYF | TGTGCCAGCAGTTCCCCCTACTCAGATACGCAGTATTTT
TRBJ2-1 | TRBD2 | TRBV15 | - | CATSRLGGGVSYNEQFF | TGTGCCACCAGCAGGCTTGGGGGGGGAGTCTCCTACAATGAGCAGTTCTTC
TRBJ2-7 | TRBD2 | TRBV12-5 | - | CASGFGTSGRVAGEQYF | TGTGCTAGTGGTTTTGGGACTAGCGGGAGGGTTGCTGGCGAGCAGTACTTC
TRBJ1-3 | TRBD1 | TRBV6-6 | - | CASSRRPWGQTNPSGNTIYF | TGTGCCAGCAGTCGAAGACCTTGGGGACAGACTAACCCCTCTGGAAACACCATATATTTT
TRBJ2-1 | TRBD2 | TRBV25-1 | - | CASSIRGLANLNEQFF | TGTGCCAGCAGTATTCGCGGACTAGCGAACCTCAATGAGCAGTTCTTC
TRBJ2-2 | - | TRBV7-2 | - | CASSLGTLRGMTGELFF | TGTGCCAGCAGCTTAGGGACCCTGAGAGGGATGACCGGGGAGCTGTTTTTT
TRBJ2-7 | - | TRBV19 | - | CASTPGRGRHEQYF | TGTGCCAGTACCCCGGGGAGGGGGAGGCACGAGCAGTACTTC
TRBJ1-4 | TRBD1 | TRBV9 | - | CASSVGQGNEKLFF | TGTGCCAGCAGCGTAGGACAGGGGAATGAAAAACTGTTTTTT
TRBJ1-6 | - | TRBV19 | few | CARVEGAGSPLHF | TGTGCCAGGGTGGAGGGCGCAGGTTCACCCCTCCACTTT
TRBJ2-7 | TRBD2 | TRBV3-1/TRBV3-2 | many | CASSQRTSGPSSYEQYF | TGTGCCAGCAGCCAAAGGACTAGCGGGCCGAGCTCCTACGAGCAGTACTTC
TRBJ2-1 | - | TRBV7-3 | - | CASSLTAASRYNEQFF | TGTGCCAGCAGCTTAACCGCGGCCAGCCGGTACAATGAGCAGTTCTTC
TRBJ2-7 | - | TRBV3-1/TRBV3-2 | - | CASSPTGHEQYF | TGTGCCAGCAGCCCAACTGGGCACGAGCAGTACTTC
TRBJ1-2 | - | TRBV18 | - | CASSPQGTLYGYTF | TGTGCCAGCTCACCACAGGGGACATTATATGGCTACACCTTC
TRBJ1-2 | - | TRBV7-2 | - | CASSLAASYGYTF | TGTGCCAGCAGCTTAGCAGCCTCATATGGCTACACCTTC
TRBJ1-2 | TRBD1 | TRBV29-1 | - | CSADGQGAGYGYTF | TGCAGCGCCGATGGACAGGGGGCGGGCTATGGCTACACCTTC
TRBJ2-5 | TRBD1 | TRBV5-4 | - | CASTLRGQGFETQYF | TGTGCCAGCACCCTACGAGGACAGGGGTTCGAGACCCAGTACTTC
TRBJ2-7 | TRBD1 | TRBV11-2 | - | CASSLTRTGTGGYEQYF | TGTGCCAGCAGCTTAACCCGGACCGGGACAGGGGGCTACGAGCAGTACTTC
TRBJ2-2 | TRBD1 | TRBV13 | - | CASSQDRATGELFF | TGTGCCAGCAGCCAAGACAGGGCCACCGGGGAGCTGTTTTTT
TRBJ2-3 | - | TRBV29-1 | - | CSVGAAVDTQYF | TGCAGCGTTGGGGCAGCGGTAGATACGCAGTATTTT
TRBJ2-3 | - | TRBV15 | - | CATSRDKNTDTQYF | TGTGCCACCAGCAGAGACAAAAACACAGATACGCAGTATTTT
TRBJ1-1 | - | TRBV19 | few | CASSLNMNTEAFF | TGTGCCAGTAGTCTTAACATGAACACTGAAGCTTTCTTT
TRBJ2-1 | - | TRBV11-2 | - | CASSLHDQGGNEQFF | TGTGCCAGCAGCCTCCACGATCAGGGGGGCAATGAGCAGTTCTTC
TRBJ2-7 | TRBD1 | TRBV2 | - | CASSEVGTVSYEQYF | TGTGCCAGCAGTGAAGTTGGGACAGTCTCCTACGAGCAGTACTTC
TRBJ2-1 | TRBD1 | TRBV4-3 | - | CASSQTTGGYNEQFF | TGCGCCAGCAGCCAGACGACAGGGGGGTACAATGAGCAGTTCTTC
TRBJ2-7 | - | TRBV4-3 | - | CASSQVPGQIYEQYF | TGCGCCAGCAGCCAAGTTCCCGGACAGATCTACGAGCAGTACTTC
TRBJ1-1 | TRBD1 | TRBV7-6 | - | CASSPGQDPNTEAFF | TGTGCCAGCAGCCCCGGACAGGACCCGAACACTGAAGCTTTCTTT
TRBJ2-2 | TRBD2 | TRBV12-3/TRBV12-4 | - | CASRLRETGELFF | TGTGCCAGCAGATTGCGGGAGACCGGGGAGCTGTTTTTT
TRBJ2-7 | TRBD1 | TRBV25-1 | once | CASSEGTGGFEQYF | TGTGCCAGCAGTGAGGGGACAGGGGGATTCGAGCAGTACTTC
TRBJ2-1 | - | TRBV7-2 | - | CASSSGTSIQFF | TGTGCCAGCAGCTCCGGGACTTCAATACAGTTCTTC
TRBJ1-1 | - | TRBV19 | - | CASSLGQRNTEAFF | TGTGCCAGTAGTCTCGGACAGAGGAACACTGAAGCTTTCTTT
TRBJ2-7 | TRBD1 | TRBV7-3 | - | CASSLAGTGIYEQYF | TGTGCCAGCAGCTTAGCCGGGACAGGGATCTACGAGCAGTACTTC
TRBJ1-2 | TRBD1 | TRBV19 | - | CASRPDRGRKGYTF | TGTGCCAGTAGACCCGACAGGGGGCGAAAAGGCTACACCTTC
TRBJ1-2 | TRBD1 | TRBV28 | - | CASSLPGTALNYGYTF | TGTGCCAGCAGCCTACCCGGGACAGCCCTAAACTATGGCTACACCTTC
TRBJ1-2 | TRBD1 | TRBV30 | - | CAWSGNRGWYGYTF | TGTGCCTGGAGCGGGAACAGGGGATGGTATGGCTACACCTTC
TRBJ2-2 | - | TRBV6-6 | once | CASSYPDRTNTGELFF | TGTGCCAGCAGTTACCCAGACAGGACCAACACCGGGGAGCTGTTTTTT
TRBJ1-2 | - | TRBV18 | - | CASSSSQGGSGYTF | TGTGCCAGCTCCTCCTCGCAGGGAGGGAGTGGCTACACCTTC
TRBJ1-6 | - | TRBV18 | - | CASSPQGYTGSPLHF | TGTGCCAGCTCACCCCAGGGTTACACGGGTTCACCCCTCCACTTT
TRBJ1-1 | - | TRBV5-8 | - | CASKRRGGTEAFF | TGTGCCAGTAAAAGGAGGGGGGGGACTGAAGCTTTCTTT
TRBJ1-5 | TRBD1 | TRBV2 | - | CASSGQGEDNQPQHF | TGTGCCAGCAGCGGACAGGGGGAGGACAATCAGCCCCAGCATTTT
TRBJ2-1 | - | TRBV7-9 | - | CASSLVRVGNEQFF | TGTGCCAGCAGCTTAGTGAGAGTCGGGAATGAGCAGTTCTTC
TRBJ2-1 | TRBD2 | TRBV3-1/TRBV3-2 | - | CASSQESGGPYGEQFF | TGTGCCAGCAGCCAAGAGTCGGGAGGGCCCTACGGGGAGCAGTTCTTC
TRBJ2-2 | TRBD2 | TRBV14 | once | CASRPSGRALGELFF | TGTGCCAGCAGACCGAGCGGGAGGGCCTTAGGGGAGCTGTTTTTT
TRBJ2-1 | - | TRBV6-5 | - | CASSTGDSSYNEQFF | TGTGCCAGCAGTACGGGCGACAGCTCCTACAATGAGCAGTTCTTC
TRBJ1-2 | TRBD1 | TRBV6-5 | - | CASSSGQGRGYTF | TGTGCCAGCAGCTCCGGACAGGGTCGTGGCTACACCTTC
TRBJ1-1 | - | TRBV28 | - | CASRLRTEAFF | TGTGCCAGCAGACTAAGAACGGAAGCTTTCTTT
TRBJ1-6 | TRBD1 | TRBV5-4 | once | CASSPGQGASYNSPLHF | TGTGCCAGCAGCCCCGGACAGGGTGCCTCCTATAATTCACCCCTCCACTTT
TRBJ2-3 | TRBD2 | TRBV7-9 | - | CASSLLAGLADTQYF | TGTGCCAGCAGCTTACTAGCGGGATTGGCAGATACGCAGTATTTT
TRBJ2-7 | TRBD1 | TRBV15 | - | CATSREGQGIYEQYF | TGTGCCACCAGCAGAGAGGGACAGGGGATCTACGAGCAGTACTTC
TRBJ1-1 | - | TRBV3-1/TRBV3-2 | - | CASSHLREGSEAFF | TGTGCCAGCAGCCACCTCAGGGAAGGGTCTGAAGCTTTCTTT
TRBJ1-5 | - | TRBV18 | - | CASSPQWAGGVPQHF | TGTGCCAGCTCACCCCAATGGGCAGGAGGTGTGCCCCAGCATTTT
TRBJ2-6 | - | TRBV19 | once | CASSIDPSWTAAVSGANVLTF | TGTGCCAGTAGTATAGACCCATCTTGGACAGCTGCTGTGTCTGGGGCCAACGTCCTGACTTTC
TRBJ2-7 | TRBD1 | TRBV4-3 | - | CASSQDPNRGIYEQYF | TGCGCCAGCAGCCAAGATCCCAACAGGGGTATCTACGAGCAGTACTTC